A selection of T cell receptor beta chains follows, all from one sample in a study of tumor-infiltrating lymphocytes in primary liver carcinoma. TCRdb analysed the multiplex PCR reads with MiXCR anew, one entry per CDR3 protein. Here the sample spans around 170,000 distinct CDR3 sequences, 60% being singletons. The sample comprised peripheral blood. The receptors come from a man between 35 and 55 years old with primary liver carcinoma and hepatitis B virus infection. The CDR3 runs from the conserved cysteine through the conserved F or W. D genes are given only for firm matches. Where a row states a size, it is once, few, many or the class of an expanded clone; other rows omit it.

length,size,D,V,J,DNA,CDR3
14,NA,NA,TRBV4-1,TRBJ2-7,TGCGCCAGCAGCCAAGTCCGGGGGTTGCCCGAGCAGTACTTC,CASSQVRGLPEQYF
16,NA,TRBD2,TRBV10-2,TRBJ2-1,TGCGCCAGCGGGAAGTCTAGCGGGGGGCATAAGGATGAGCAGTTCTTC,CASGKSSGGHKDEQFF
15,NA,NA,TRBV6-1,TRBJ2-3,TGTGCCAGTTTGGACAGTACTGCTAATCCAGATACGCAGTATTTT,CASLDSTANPDTQYF
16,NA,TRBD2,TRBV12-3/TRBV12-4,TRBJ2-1,TGTGCCCGCAGTTTAAGCGGGAGGGCATCCTACAATGAGCAGTTCTTC,CARSLSGRASYNEQFF
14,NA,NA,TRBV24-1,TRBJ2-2,TGTGCCACCAGTGATTTACGCCCTGCCGGGGAGCTGTTTTTT,CATSDLRPAGELFF
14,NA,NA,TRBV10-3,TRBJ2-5,TGTACCATCAGTGGCGACGGGAGTGGAGAGACCCAGTACTTC,CTISGDGSGETQYF
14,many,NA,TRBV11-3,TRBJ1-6,TGTGCCAGCAGCTCAAGGCAGTCACAGGCACCCCTCCACTTT,CASSSRQSQAPLHF
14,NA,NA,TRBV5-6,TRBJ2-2,TGTGCCAGCAACCCGGGACATTCTACCGGGGAGCTGTTTTTT,CASNPGHSTGELFF
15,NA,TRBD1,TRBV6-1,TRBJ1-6,TGTGCCAGCAGTGATACCGGGACAGGGTTGACACCCCTCCTCTTT,CASSDTGTGLTPLLF
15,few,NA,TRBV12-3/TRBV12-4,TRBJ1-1,TGTGCCAGCAGTTCCGAGGGGGATGTGAACACTGAAGCTTTCTTT,CASSSEGDVNTEAFF
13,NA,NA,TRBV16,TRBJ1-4,TGTGCCAGCAGCCAATCGGGGAATGAAAAACTGTTTTTT,CASSQSGNEKLFF
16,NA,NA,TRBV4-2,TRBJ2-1,TGTGCCAGCAGTCCGACTGGCGGGATCTCCTACAATGAGCAGTTCTTC,CASSPTGGISYNEQFF
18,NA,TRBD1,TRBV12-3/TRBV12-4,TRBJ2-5,TGTGCCAGCAGTCCTCCGAAGACCTTGACAGGGTACCAAGAGACCCAGTACTTC,CASSPPKTLTGYQETQYF
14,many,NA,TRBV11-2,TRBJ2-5,TGTGCCAGCAGCTTAACAGCTGGTGGGGAGACCCAGTACTTC,CASSLTAGGETQYF
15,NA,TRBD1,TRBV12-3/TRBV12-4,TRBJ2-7,TGTGCCAGCAGTTCAGGACAGGCCCGATCCTGCGAGCAGTACTTC,CASSSGQARSCEQYF
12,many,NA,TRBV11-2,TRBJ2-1,TGTGCCAGCAGCCAGCAGAGTTCCAAGCAGTTCTTC,CASSQQSSKQFF
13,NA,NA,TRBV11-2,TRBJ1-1,TGTGCCAGCAGTTGGAACGGGGACACTGAAGCTTTCTTT,CASSWNGDTEAFF
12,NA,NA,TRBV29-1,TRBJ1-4,TGCAGCGTAGGGGTCCTGCAAGAAAAACTGTTTTTT,CSVGVLQEKLFF
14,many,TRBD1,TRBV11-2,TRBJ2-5,TGTGCCAGCAGCCCTACAGGGGGAAGTGAGACCCAGTACTTC,CASSPTGGSETQYF
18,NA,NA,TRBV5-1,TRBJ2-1,TGCGCCAGCAGCTTCCCGTGGGAAGCGGAAGGCTCCTACAATGAGCAGTTCTTC,CASSFPWEAEGSYNEQFF
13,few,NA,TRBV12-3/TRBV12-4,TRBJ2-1,TGTGCCAGCAGTTTATCCTCTAATAATGAGCAGTTCTTC,CASSLSSNNEQFF
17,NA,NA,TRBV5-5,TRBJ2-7,TGTGCCAGCAGCTTGGGTGCTCTCGGGACGCGAATTTACGAGCGGTACTTC,CASSLGALGTRIYERYF
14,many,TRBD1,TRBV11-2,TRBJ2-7,TGTGCCAGCAGCTTGGGACAGGTAGACCACGAGCAGTACTTC,CASSLGQVDHEQYF
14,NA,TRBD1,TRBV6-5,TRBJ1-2,TGTGCCAGCAGCATCGGGACAGTGGCCGACGGCTACACCTTC,CASSIGTVADGYTF
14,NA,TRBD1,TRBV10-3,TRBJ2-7,TGTGCCATCAGCTCAACGGGACAGGCGGACGAGCGGTACTTC,CAISSTGQADERYF
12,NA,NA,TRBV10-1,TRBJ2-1,TGCGCCAGCAGTGAACGGAACAATGAGCAGTTCTTC,CASSERNNEQFF
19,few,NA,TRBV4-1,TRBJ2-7,TGCGCCAGCAGCCAAGCCCTGACCGGGGACGGCGCAGGGGCCTACGAGCAGTACTTC,CASSQALTGDGAGAYEQYF
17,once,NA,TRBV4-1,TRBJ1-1,TGCGCCAGCAGCCAAGTTTTAGGGACGACGATGAACACTGAAGCTTTCTTT,CASSQVLGTTMNTEAFF
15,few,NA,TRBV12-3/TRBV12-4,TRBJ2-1,TGTGCCAGCAGTCTTGAGGGGATTTTCGGCAATGAGCAGTTCTTC,CASSLEGIFGNEQFF
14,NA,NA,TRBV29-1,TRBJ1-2,TGCAGCGCCCCGAGGGACATGGAGGGGTATGGCTACACCTTC,CSAPRDMEGYGYTF
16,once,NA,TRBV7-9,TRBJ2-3,TGTGCCAGCCATACCCCTGGCGGAGGGAGGACATATACGCAGTATTTT,CASHTPGGGRTYTQYF
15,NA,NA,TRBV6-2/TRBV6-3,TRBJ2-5,TGTGCCAGCAGTTACGGGGGTAGGGGGCAAGAGACCCAGTACTTC,CASSYGGRGQETQYF
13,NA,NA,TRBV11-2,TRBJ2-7,TGTGCCAGCAGCCACGAGACAAACTATGAGCAGTACTTC,CASSHETNYEQYF
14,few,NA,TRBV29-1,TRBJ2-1,TGCAGCGTTGAAGGGTTAAGCTCCTACAGTGAGCAGTTCTTC,CSVEGLSSYSEQFF